This TCR beta chain was retrieved from a study of shared clonotypes between healthy human individuals. Findings and caveats of the study: Tissues were not sampled, only blood, and their repertoires likely differ. Naive subsets generally exceeded memory subsets in estimated richness.

On this clone: The target antigen is unknown.

Using immunoSEQ multiplex PCR, the repertoire was profiled, and TCRdb retains in-frame clones only, with some absent. In the table there are around 370,000 clones, about 97% of which are singletons. This CDR3 has 15 residues. The germline CDR1 and CDR2 sequences are SEHNR and FQNEAQ (reference sequence). The germline V and J ends were trimmed by 3 bases and 4 bases, with 13 bases remaining between them. Those who donated were healthy HIV-negative adults, with no recent acute infections or vaccinations reported. CD45RO+ cells joined CCR7-negative CD45RA+ TemRA cells to form CD8 memory. The V call is TRBV7-9, the J call TRBJ2-1; possible D gene TRBD2, 5 bases. The receptor was isolated from a young man in good health. The sample comprised memory CD8+ T cells sorted from blood. The subset denotes: CD45RO+ cells pooled with CCR7-negative TemRA cells. The chain's CDR3 is CASSFYSGPYNEQFF. Written as DNA, the CDR3 is TGTGCCAGCAGCTTTTACAGCGGTCCTTACAATGAGCAGTTCTTC.